This TCR beta chain emerged from a study of blood T cell repertoires in COVID-19. The CDR3 is 16 amino acids. V trimming: 3 bases; J trimming: 1 base; junction bases outside the gene matches: 8. Germline V gene sequence: CDR1 SGHKS, CDR2 YYEKEE (reference sequence). Cohort allocation depended upon clinical history that participants reported. Recovered Cohort 3 donors showed two negative PCRs, clearance, or symptom resolution. Generated by immunoSEQ multiplex PCR, the TCRdb table keeps only in-frame clones and is missing some. Seen here are about 180,000 clones, more than 70% observed once, and the top ten hold about 6.3%.

The V call is TRBV5-5, the J call TRBJ2-3, with 7 bases that match TRBD2. Sequences were obtained from PBMCs or T cells enriched from blood (not recorded which). The receptor's source is a man aged 35 to 55 who had recovered from COVID-19. The chain's CDR3 is CASSSSGIQGTDTQYF. The CDR3 DNA follows: TGTGCCAGCAGCTCAAGCGGGATCCAAGGCACAGATACGCAGTATTTT. Combining the CDR3 with reference TRBV5-5 and TRBJ2-3 gives the whole variable domain DAGVTQSPTHLIKTRGQQVTLRCSPISGHKSVSWYQQVLGQGPQFIFQYYEKEERGRGNFPDRFSARQFPNYSSELNVNALLLGDSALYLCASSSSGIQGTDTQYFGPGTRLTVL.